The 3 T cell receptor beta chains below all came from one sample that was sequenced in a study of T cell repertoires in cytomegalovirus infection. TCRdb fed the reads into MiXCR, producing one record per CDR3 protein. The sample has approximately 990,000 distinct CDR3 sequences, approximately 31% seen once. For these receptors, no antigen is known. Sequenced here: cultured CD8+ T cells from PBMCs, sampled from culture after CMV antigen stimulation. The receptors were gathered from a human donor in good health (CMV status not recorded). Some clones in this sample may be carry-over from other donors' samples.

The rearrangement joins TRBV20-1 to TRBJ1-3; D gene uncertain. The CDR3 is 13 amino acids. CDR1 DFQATT and CDR2 SNEGSKA come from the germline V gene (reference sequence). The germline V and J ends were trimmed by 6 bases and 0 bases, with 9 bases remaining between them. The CDR3 coding sequence is TGCAGTGCAAAGAGATTCTCTGGAAACACCATATATTTT. Translation gives CSAKRFSGNTIYF.

This clonotype was observed a handful of times. The chain is built from TRBV7-6 and TRBJ2-1; maybe TRBD2 (6 bases). The CDR3 sequence is 15 residues long. CDR1 and CDR2 from the germline V gene are SGHVS and FNYEAQ. With 4 bases removed from V and 10 bases from J, the gap between germline ends came to 20 bases. The CDR3 sequence is CASSSSRTTQEEQFF. The CDR3 nucleotides are TGTGCCAGCAGCTCTAGTAGGACTACCCAGGAAGAGCAGTTCTTC.

This clonotype was seen ten or more times. The chain links TRBV7-2 to TRBJ2-7; 10 positions match TRBD1. CDR1 SGHTA and CDR2 FQGNSA come from the germline V gene. The CDR3 has 19 residues. With V trimmed by 5 bases and J by 3 bases, 19 bases remained unmatched. The CDR3 DNA reads as TGTGCCAGCAGCCGGCCCGGGACAGGGGAGTTTTTTTATTTCTACGAGCAGTACTTC. It specifies CASSRPGTGEFFYFYEQYF. The entire variable domain, with the rest obtained from reference TRBV7-2 and TRBJ2-7, is as follows: GAGVSQSPSNKVTEKGKDVELRCDPISGHTALYWYRQSLGQGLEFLIYFQGNSAPDKSGLPSDRFSAERTGGSVSTLTIQRTQQEDSAVYLCASSRPGTGEFFYFYEQYFGPGTRLTVT.